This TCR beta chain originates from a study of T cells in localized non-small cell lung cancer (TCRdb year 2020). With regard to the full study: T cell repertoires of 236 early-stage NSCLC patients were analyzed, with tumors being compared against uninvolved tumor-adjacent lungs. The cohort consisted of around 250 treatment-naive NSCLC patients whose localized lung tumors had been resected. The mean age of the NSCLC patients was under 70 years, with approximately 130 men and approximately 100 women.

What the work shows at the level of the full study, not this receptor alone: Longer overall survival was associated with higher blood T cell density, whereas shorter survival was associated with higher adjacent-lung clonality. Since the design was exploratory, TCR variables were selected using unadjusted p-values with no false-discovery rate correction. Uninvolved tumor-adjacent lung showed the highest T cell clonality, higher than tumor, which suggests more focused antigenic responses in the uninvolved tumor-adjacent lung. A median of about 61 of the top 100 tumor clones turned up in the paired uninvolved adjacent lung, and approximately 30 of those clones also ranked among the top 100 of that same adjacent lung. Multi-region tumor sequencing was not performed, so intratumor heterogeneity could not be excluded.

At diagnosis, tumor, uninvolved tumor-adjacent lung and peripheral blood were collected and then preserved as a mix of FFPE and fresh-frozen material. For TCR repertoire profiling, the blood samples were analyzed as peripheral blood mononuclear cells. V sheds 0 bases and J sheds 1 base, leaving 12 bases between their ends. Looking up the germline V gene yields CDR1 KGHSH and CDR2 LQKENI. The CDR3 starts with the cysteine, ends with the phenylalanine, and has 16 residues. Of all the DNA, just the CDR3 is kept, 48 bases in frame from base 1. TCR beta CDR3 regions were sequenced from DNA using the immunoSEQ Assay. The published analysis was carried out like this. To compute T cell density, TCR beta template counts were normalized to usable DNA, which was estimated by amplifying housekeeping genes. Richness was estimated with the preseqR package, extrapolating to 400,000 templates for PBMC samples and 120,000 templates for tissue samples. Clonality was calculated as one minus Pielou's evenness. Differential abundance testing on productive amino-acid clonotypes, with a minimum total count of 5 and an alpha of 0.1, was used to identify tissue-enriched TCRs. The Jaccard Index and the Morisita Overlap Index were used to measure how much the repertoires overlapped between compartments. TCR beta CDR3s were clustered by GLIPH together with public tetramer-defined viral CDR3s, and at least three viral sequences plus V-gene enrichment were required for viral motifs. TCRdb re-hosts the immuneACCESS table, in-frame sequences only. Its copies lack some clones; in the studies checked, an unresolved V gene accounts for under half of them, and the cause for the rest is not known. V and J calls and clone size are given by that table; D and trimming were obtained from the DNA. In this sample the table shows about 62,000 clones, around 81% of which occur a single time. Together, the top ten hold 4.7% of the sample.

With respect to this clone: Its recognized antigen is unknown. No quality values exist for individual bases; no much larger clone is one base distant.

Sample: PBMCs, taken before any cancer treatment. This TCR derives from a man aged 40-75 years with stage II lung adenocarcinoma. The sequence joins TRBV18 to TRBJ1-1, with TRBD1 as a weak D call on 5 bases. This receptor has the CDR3 CASSPPQGRTNTEAFF. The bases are TGTGCCAGCTCACCACCCCAGGGAAGGACGAACACTGAAGCTTTCTTT.